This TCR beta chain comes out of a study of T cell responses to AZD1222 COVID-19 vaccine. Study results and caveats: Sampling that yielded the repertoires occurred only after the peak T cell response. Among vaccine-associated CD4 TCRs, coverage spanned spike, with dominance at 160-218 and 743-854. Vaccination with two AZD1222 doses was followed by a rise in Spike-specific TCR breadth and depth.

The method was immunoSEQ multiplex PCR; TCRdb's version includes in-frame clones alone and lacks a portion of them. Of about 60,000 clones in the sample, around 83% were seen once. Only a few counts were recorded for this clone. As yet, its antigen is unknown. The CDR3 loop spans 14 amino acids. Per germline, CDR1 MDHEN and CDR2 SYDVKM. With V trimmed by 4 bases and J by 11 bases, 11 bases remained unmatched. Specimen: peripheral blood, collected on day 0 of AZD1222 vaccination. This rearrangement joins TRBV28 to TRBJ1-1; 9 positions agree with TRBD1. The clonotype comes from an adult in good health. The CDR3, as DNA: TGTGCCAGCAGTTCAAGGGACAGGGAAGTTTGGGCTTTCTTT. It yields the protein CASSSRDREVWAFF.